This entry lists 28 T cell receptor beta chains sequenced from one sample in a study of blood T cell repertoires in COVID-19. Sequencing used immunoSEQ multiplex PCR; TCRdb keeps in-frame clones, though not all of them. The sample has a few hundred thousand clones, around nine tenths seen once. What was sequenced was PBMCs or T cells enriched from blood (not recorded which). Receptor source: a woman aged 40 to 50 who had recovered from COVID-19.

As regards this clone: Other DNA sequences within the sample encode an identical CDR3. V and J are TRBV30 and TRBJ1-1; D unclear. V dropped 0 bases and J dropped 2 bases, with 7 bases sitting between them. Germline CDR1 reads GTSNPN; CDR2 reads SVGIG (reference sequence). This CDR3 is 13 amino acids long. The CDR3 sequence is CAWSVGLNTEAFF. CDR3 sequence (DNA): TGTGCCTGGAGTGTAGGACTAAACACTGAAGCTTTCTTT. The entire variable domain, with the rest obtained from reference TRBV30 and TRBJ1-1, is as follows: SQTIHQWPATLVQPVGSPLSLECTVEGTSNPNLYWYRQAAGRGLQLLFYSVGIGQISSEVPQNLSASRPQDRQFILSSKKLLLSDSGFYLCAWSVGLNTEAFFGQGTRLTVV.

This chain uses TRBV20-1 with TRBJ1-6; TRBD1 matches 8 bases. Germline-derived CDR1 and CDR2 are DFQATT and SNEGSKA (reference sequence). CDR3 size: 14 residues. V lost 3 bases and J lost 6; bases outside the gene matches: 4. The DNA of the CDR3 is TGCAGTGCTAGTCGGGGACAGGCTAATTCACCCCTCCACTTT. Translation: CSASRGQANSPLHF.

The gene calls are TRBV5-3 and TRBJ1-1, with D hard to call. Being an ORF, TRBV5-3 has a function that is uncertain. The CDR3 is 14 residues long. V lost 4 bases and J 4 bases, leaving 14 bases between the germline ends. In DNA, the CDR3 is TGTGCCAGAAGCCCTCTTAAGCCAGGCACTGAAGCTTTCTTT. This codes for CARSPLKPGTEAFF.

The gene calls are TRBV9 and TRBJ2-1; 9 bases agree with TRBD2. Germline CDR1 and CDR2: SGDLS and YYNGEE. The junction had 12 bases not matched to a gene; V was cut back by 1 base and J by 1 base. The CDR3 extends over 19 amino acids. CDR3 region: CASSVSWLAGIGSYNEQFF. CDR3 DNA sequence: TGTGCCAGCAGCGTAAGTTGGCTAGCGGGAATTGGGTCCTACAATGAGCAGTTCTTC.

The V gene is TRBV19, the J gene TRBJ1-5; D unresolved. The CDR3 has 15 amino acids. Germline CDR1 LNHDA, CDR2 SQIVND (reference sequence). Trimming removed 6 bases at V and 6 bases at J, with 18 bases between. Here the CDR3 DNA reads TGTGCCAGTAGATCCCCCCGGCAGGCCTCTCAGCCCCAGCATTTT. As protein: CASRSPRQASQPQHF. The whole variable domain, filled in from reference TRBV19 and TRBJ1-5, reads DGGITQSPKYLFRKEGQNVTLSCEQNLNHDAMYWYRQDPGQGLRLIYYSQIVNDFQKGDIAEGYSVSREKKESFPLTVTSAQKNPTAFYLCASRSPRQASQPQHFGDGTRLSIL.

The genes are TRBV5-8 and TRBJ1-4; a possible D gene is TRBD1 (5 bases). V was cut by 5 bases and J by 7 bases, with 21 bases left in between. CDR3 size: 16 residues. Germline V gene data show CDR1 as SGHTS and CDR2 as YDEGEE. The CDR3 coding sequence is TGTGCCAGCAGTCTAGAAGGGGCAGGACGTGGTGAAAAACTGTTTTTT. Amino acid sequence: CASSLEGAGRGEKLFF.

This chain links TRBV7-3 with TRBJ2-7; TRBD2 matches 14 bases. Germline CDR1 and CDR2: SGHTA and FQGTGA. This CDR3 contains 15 residues. V shed 0 bases, J shed 6 bases, and the junction held 1 base outside the gene matches. Here the CDR3 reads CASSLTGLAGAEQYF. CDR3 nucleotides: TGTGCCAGCAGCTTAACGGGACTAGCGGGAGCCGAGCAGTACTTC.

The chain has TRBV18 and TRBJ1-2; no reliable D call. CDR1 and CDR2 (germline): KGHSH, LQKENI. Deletions cut 3 bases from V and 0 bases from J, with 8 bases between. The CDR3 consists of 14 residues. The CDR3 loop reads CASSPGGPNYGYTF. The CDR3 DNA follows: TGTGCCAGCTCACCGGGAGGCCCTAACTATGGCTACACCTTC.

This clone has a handful of counts. The V gene is TRBV7-2, the J gene TRBJ1-6; D gene ambiguous. Trimming shortened V by 1 base and J by 11 bases, and 9 bases separated the two germline ends. Germline V gives CDR1 SGHTA, CDR2 FQGNSA. The CDR3 length is 13 residues. CDR3 coding DNA: TGTGCCAGCAGCTTAGACCGGAGGGCACCCCTCCACTTT. This codes for CASSLDRRAPLHF.

The chain employs TRBV2 and TRBJ1-5; 10 bases agree with TRBD1. CDR1 and CDR2 (germline): SNHLY, FYNNEI. Losses at the gene ends were 6 bases for V and 7 bases for J; bases not matched to a gene: 9. CDR3 length equals 15 residues. CDR3 sequence reads: CASSGDRGRGQPQHF. The CDR3 region has the DNA TGTGCCAGCAGCGGTGACAGGGGGCGAGGGCAGCCCCAGCATTTT.

The chain carries TRBV19 and TRBJ2-5; weak D call: TRBD1 (5 bases). Germline CDR1 is LNHDA and CDR2 is SQIVND (reference sequence). This CDR3 has 13 residues. V lost 3 bases to trimming and J lost 5 bases, with 10 bases between them. CDR3 amino acids: CASSISGMETQYF. CDR3 DNA: TGTGCCAGTAGTATTTCAGGGATGGAGACCCAGTACTTC.

V usage is TRBV4-2 and J usage is TRBJ1-6, with D uncertain. V dropped 1 base and J dropped 7 bases, with 14 bases sitting between them. The CDR3 spans 16 residues. CDR1 LGHNA and CDR2 YNFKEQ come from the germline V gene. The CDR3 sequence: CASSQVVTGGNSPLHF. As DNA, the CDR3 is TGTGCCAGCAGCCAAGTAGTAACGGGAGGAAATTCACCCCTCCACTTT.

Here the CDR3 DNA reads TGTGCCAGCAGCTTAGGACAGTTGGGCACAGATACGCAGTATTTT. It encodes CASSLGQLGTDTQYF. The genes are TRBV7-6 and TRBJ2-3, with D maybe TRBD1 (5 bases). The CDR3 length is 15 residues. From germline, CDR1 is SGHVS and CDR2 FNYEAQ. The V and J ends lost 1 base and 1 base respectively, with 9 bases between them. Complete variable domain (other parts from reference TRBV7-6 and TRBJ2-3): GAGVSQSPRYKVTKRGQDVALRCDPISGHVSLYWYRQALGQGPEFLTYFNYEAQQDKSGLPNDRFSAERPEGSISTLTIQRTEQRDSAMYRCASSLGQLGTDTQYFGPGTRLTVL.

The J gene is TRBJ1-2, the V gene TRBV7-2; 8 bases are shared with TRBD1. The germline CDR1 and CDR2 sequences are SGHTA and FQGNSA. Trimming took 1 base from V and 7 from J; bases not matched to a gene: 2. This CDR3 has 13 amino acids. The CDR3 DNA reads as TGTGCCAGCAGCTTAGGGACAGGGCTTGGCTACACCTTC. It encodes CASSLGTGLGYTF.

This CDR3 is CASSRGQGQPQHF. The CDR3 bases are TGTGCCAGCAGCCGGGGGCAGGGTCAGCCCCAGCATTTT. This rearrangement joins TRBV4-2 to TRBJ1-5; weak D call: TRBD1 (6 bases). The CDR3 extends over 13 amino acids. V shed 4 bases and J shed 6 bases, with 10 bases lying between them. Germline-derived CDR1 and CDR2 are LGHNA and YNFKEQ.

V and J are TRBV12-3 or TRBV12-4 and TRBJ1-1; weak D call: TRBD1 (5 bases). The CDR3 length is 13 residues. The germline V and J ends were trimmed by 0 bases and 4 bases, with 6 bases remaining between them. This CDR3 reads CASSLAGVTEAFF. In nucleotides, the CDR3 is TGTGCCAGCAGTTTAGCAGGGGTCACTGAAGCTTTCTTT.

As concerns this clone: The sample contains more than one DNA sequence encoding this CDR3. This chain joins TRBV7-2 and TRBJ1-3; D not resolved. Germline-derived CDR1 and CDR2 are SGHTA and FQGNSA. CDR3 length: 14 amino acids. Trimming stripped 4 bases from V and 0 bases from J, with 7 bases between. The CDR3 loop is CASSSPGSGNTIYF. In DNA, the CDR3 is TGTGCCAGCAGCTCCCCCGGCTCTGGAAACACCATATATTTT.

The J gene is TRBJ2-3, the V gene TRBV11-2, with 9 bases aligning to TRBD2. Germline CDR1 is SGHAT and CDR2 is FQNNGV. The J segment lost 2 bases and the V segment lost 1 base, leaving 4 bases of the junction unmatched. The CDR3 loop spans 16 amino acids. The CDR3 DNA follows: TGTGCCAGCAGCTTAGTGCTAGCGGGAATCACAGATACGCAGTATTTT. The encoded protein is CASSLVLAGITDTQYF.

The chain uses TRBV6-2 or TRBV6-3 and TRBJ2-5, with 8 bases matching TRBD1. CDR3 length: 14 residues. V shed 6 bases, J shed 5 bases, and the junction held 8 bases outside the gene matches. Germline-derived CDR1 and CDR2 are MNHEY and SVGEGT. The CDR3 DNA reads as TGTGCCAGCAGCTCACAGGGGGGACGGGAGACCCAGTACTTC. It translates to CASSSQGGRETQYF.

A word on this clone: At the DNA level, this CDR3 is encoded by other sequences in the same sample as well. The rearrangement links TRBV3-1 (or the pseudogene TRBV3-2) to TRBJ2-6, with a weak D call TRBD2 (5 bases). CDR1 is LGHDT and CDR2 is YNNKEL in the germline V gene (reference sequence). V lost 4 bases and J 0 bases, leaving 7 bases between the germline ends. This CDR3 is built from 15 residues. The CDR3 region is CASSRGGSGANVLTF. The CDR3 DNA reads TGTGCCAGCAGCCGAGGAGGCTCTGGGGCCAACGTCCTGACTTTC.

This sequence joins TRBV2 and TRBJ2-3; perhaps TRBD1 as D (6 bases). Trimming removed 6 bases from V and 8 bases from J, with 9 bases in between. Germline-derived CDR1 and CDR2 are SNHLY and FYNNEI. This CDR3 region has 11 residues. Here the CDR3 reads CASSTGFTQYF. CDR3 nucleotide sequence: TGTGCCAGCAGCACAGGGTTTACGCAGTATTTT.

The chain couples TRBV13 to TRBJ2-3, with D hard to call. The CDR3 runs to 16 residues. CDR1 and CDR2 from the germline V gene are PRHDT and FYEKMQ (reference sequence). The V gene lost 0 bases and the J gene lost 0 bases, with 10 bases spanning the gap. The CDR3 nucleotides read TGTGCCAGCAGCTTAGGCATTGGCAGTAGCACAGATACGCAGTATTTT. Its translation: CASSLGIGSSTDTQYF.

This clone was observed once. The chain joins TRBV7-8 to TRBJ2-7; TRBD2 is a possible D gene (5 bases). V lost 5 bases and J 6 bases, leaving 17 bases between the germline ends. The CDR3 runs 14 residues. CDR1 and CDR2 from the germline V gene are SGHVS and FQNEAQ. The CDR3 here is CASSVGSGSGEQYF. In nucleotides, the CDR3 is TGTGCCAGCAGCGTCGGGTCGGGGTCGGGCGAGCAGTACTTC.

The V call is TRBV3-1 (or the pseudogene TRBV3-2), the J call TRBJ1-5; D gene ambiguous. The CDR3 runs 15 residues. Trimming took 1 base from V and 5 from J, leaving 12 bases between them. Germline CDR1 is LGHDT and CDR2 is YNNKEL (reference sequence). This chain's CDR3 is CASSQVILTYQPQHF. CDR3 DNA sequence: TGTGCCAGCAGCCAAGTAATACTTACCTATCAGCCCCAGCATTTT.

This clone was recorded only once. The gene calls are TRBV2 and TRBJ1-6; maybe TRBD1 (6 bases). The CDR3 covers 14 residues. Germline loops: CDR1 SNHLY, CDR2 FYNNEI. Trimming removed 5 bases from V and 6 bases from J, with 11 bases in between. DNA of the CDR3: TGTGCCAGCAGTCCTCAGGGGACTAATTCACCCCTCCACTTT. Its protein is CASSPQGTNSPLHF. Drawing the rest from reference TRBV2 and TRBJ1-6, the complete variable domain is EPEVTQTPSHQVTQMGQEVILRCVPISNHLYFYWYRQILGQKVEFLVSFYNNEISEKSEIFDDQFSVERPDGSNFTLKIRSTKLEDSAMYFCASSPQGTNSPLHFGNGTRLTVT.

This CDR3 is CATSDPKTSGRTAYEQFF. CDR3 in DNA: TGTGCCACCAGTGATCCCAAGACTAGCGGGCGGACTGCGTATGAGCAGTTCTTC. The chain links TRBV24-1 to TRBJ2-1; 10 bases fit TRBD2. The junction had 15 bases not matched to a gene; V was cut back by 3 bases and J by 8 bases. The length of the CDR3 is 18 residues. CDR1 and CDR2 from the germline V gene are KGHDR and SFDVKD.

V usage is TRBV6-5 and J usage is TRBJ2-5; D remains unclear. With 0 bases removed from V and 7 bases from J, the gap between germline ends came to 15 bases. Germline lookup yields CDR1 MNHEY and CDR2 SVGAGI. CDR3 length: 15 amino acids. This CDR3 is CASSYSAAERMTQYF. CDR3 DNA: TGTGCCAGCAGTTACTCGGCGGCAGAAAGGATGACCCAGTACTTC.

This clone was detected once. This chain joins TRBV4-1 and TRBJ2-7; 14 bases line up with TRBD2. Germline loops: CDR1 MGHRA, CDR2 YSYEKL. The CDR3 spans 18 residues. V was pared by 0 bases and J by 4 bases, with 8 bases of the junction left unmatched. This CDR3 reads CASSQEGLGTSGSYEQYF. The CDR3 bases are TGCGCCAGCAGCCAAGAGGGCCTGGGGACTAGCGGGAGTTACGAGCAGTACTTC.